Below, one T cell receptor (beta chain) is given with its context. Germline lookup yields CDR1 SGDLS and CDR2 YYNGEE. The CDR3 has 17 residues. J lost 4 bases, V lost 0 bases, and 10 bases had no gene match. This record comes from a study of PD-L1 blockade in urothelial cancer. Study at large: Patients with male sex and bladder-origin urothelial cancer accounted for most of the roughly 29 enrolled. Of prior chemotherapy regimens, patients had received between 0 and 3.

TCRdb keeps only in-frame clones here, not all; method: immunoSEQ multiplex PCR. The sample lists tens of thousands of clones, 75% to 95% occurring once. Material: PBMCs, obtained around atezolizumab (anti-PD-L1) treatment. The receptor was derived from a man between 65 and 80 years old with urothelial cancer. The chain is built from TRBV9 and TRBJ2-1; TRBD2 matches 7 bases. CDR3 DNA sequence: TGTGCCAGCAGCGTAGCTTTCGGTGGGCGGGGGTACAATGAGCAGTTCTTC. This codes for CASSVAFGGRGYNEQFF.